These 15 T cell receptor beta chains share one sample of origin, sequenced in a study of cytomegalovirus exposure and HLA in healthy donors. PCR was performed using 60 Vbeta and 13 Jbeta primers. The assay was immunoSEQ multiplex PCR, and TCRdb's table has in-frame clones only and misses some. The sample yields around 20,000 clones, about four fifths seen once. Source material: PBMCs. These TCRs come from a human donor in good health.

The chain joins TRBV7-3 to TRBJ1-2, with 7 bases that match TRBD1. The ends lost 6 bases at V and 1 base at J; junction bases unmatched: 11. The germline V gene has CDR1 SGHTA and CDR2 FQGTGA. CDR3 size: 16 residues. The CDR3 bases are TGTGCCAGCAGTTCAAGGCGGGACAGAAATAACTATGGCTACACCTTC. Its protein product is CASSSRRDRNNYGYTF. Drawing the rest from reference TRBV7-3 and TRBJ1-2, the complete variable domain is GAGVSQTPSNKVTEKGKYVELRCDPISGHTALYWYRQSLGQGPEFLIYFQGTGAADDSGLPNDRFFAVRPEGSVSTLKIQRTERGDSAVYLCASSSRRDRNNYGYTFGSGTRLTVV.

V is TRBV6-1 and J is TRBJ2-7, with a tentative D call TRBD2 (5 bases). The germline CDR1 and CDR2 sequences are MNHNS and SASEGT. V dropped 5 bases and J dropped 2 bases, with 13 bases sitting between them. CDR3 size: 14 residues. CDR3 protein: CASSTTGVPYEQYF. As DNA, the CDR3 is TGTGCCAGCAGTACGACCGGGGTTCCCTACGAGCAGTACTTC.

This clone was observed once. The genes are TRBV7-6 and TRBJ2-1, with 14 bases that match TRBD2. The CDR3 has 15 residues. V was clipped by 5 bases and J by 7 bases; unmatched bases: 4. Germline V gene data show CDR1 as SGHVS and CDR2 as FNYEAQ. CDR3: CASSRLAGGGNEQFF. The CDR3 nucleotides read TGTGCCAGCAGCAGACTAGCGGGAGGGGGGAATGAGCAGTTCTTC.

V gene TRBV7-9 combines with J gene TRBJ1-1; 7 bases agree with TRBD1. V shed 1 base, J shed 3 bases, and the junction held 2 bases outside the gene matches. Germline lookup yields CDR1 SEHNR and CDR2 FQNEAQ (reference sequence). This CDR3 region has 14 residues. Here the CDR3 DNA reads TGTGCCAGCAGCTTAGGGACAGGCGACACTGAAGCTTTCTTT. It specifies CASSLGTGDTEAFF.

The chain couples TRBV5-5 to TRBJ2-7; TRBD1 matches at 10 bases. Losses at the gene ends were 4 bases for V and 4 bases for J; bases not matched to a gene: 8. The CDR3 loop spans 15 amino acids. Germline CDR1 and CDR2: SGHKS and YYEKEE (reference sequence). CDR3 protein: CASSRTGGGEYEQYF. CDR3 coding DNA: TGTGCCAGCAGCCGGACAGGGGGTGGGGAATACGAGCAGTACTTC.

CDR3 protein: CATSRVERDRGSGANVLTF. CDR3 nucleotide sequence: TGTGCCACCAGCAGAGTTGAGAGGGACAGGGGTTCTGGGGCCAACGTCCTGACTTTC. The chain has TRBV15 and TRBJ2-6; 10 positions match TRBD1. The CDR3 totals 19 residues. Germline CDR1 LNHNV, CDR2 YYDKDF (reference sequence). Trimming took 1 base from V and 1 from J; bases not matched to a gene: 7.

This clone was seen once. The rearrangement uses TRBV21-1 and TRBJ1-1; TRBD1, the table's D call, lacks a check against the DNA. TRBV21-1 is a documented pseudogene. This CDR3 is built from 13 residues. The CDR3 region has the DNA TGTGCCACCAAAACAGGAAAGAACACTGAAGCTTTCTTT. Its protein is CATKTGKNTEAFF.

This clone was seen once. The CDR3 DNA follows: TGCGCCAGCAGCTTGGTCGGGGGGGCAACCGGGGAGCTGTTTTTT. Its protein product is CASSLVGGATGELFF. The J gene is TRBJ2-2, the V gene TRBV5-1, with 8 bases fitting TRBD2. The V gene's germline CDR1 is SGHRS and CDR2 YFSETQ. The CDR3 spans 15 residues. The trim removed 0 bases at V and 5 bases at J, leaving 3 bases unmatched.

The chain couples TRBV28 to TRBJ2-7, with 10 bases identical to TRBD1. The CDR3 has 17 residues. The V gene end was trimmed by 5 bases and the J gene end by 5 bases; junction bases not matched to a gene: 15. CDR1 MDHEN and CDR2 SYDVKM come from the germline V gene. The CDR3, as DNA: TGTGCCAGCAGTCCCCCAAGGGTGACAGGGGGCAATAACGAGCAGTACTTC. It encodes CASSPPRVTGGNNEQYF.

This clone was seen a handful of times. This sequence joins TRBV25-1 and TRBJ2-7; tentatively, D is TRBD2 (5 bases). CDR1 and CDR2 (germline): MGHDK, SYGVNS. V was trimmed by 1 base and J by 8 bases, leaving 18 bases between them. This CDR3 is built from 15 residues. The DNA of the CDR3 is TGTGCCAGCAGTGAATTCGAGACTACTGATATGAAGCAGTACTTC. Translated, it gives CASSEFETTDMKQYF.

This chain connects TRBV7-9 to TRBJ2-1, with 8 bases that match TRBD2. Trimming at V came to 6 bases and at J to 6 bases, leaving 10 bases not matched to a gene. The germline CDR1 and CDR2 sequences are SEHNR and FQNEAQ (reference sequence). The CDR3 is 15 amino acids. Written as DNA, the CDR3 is TGTGCCAGCAGAGGACTAGCCTGGGCCACCAATGAGCAGTTCTTC. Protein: CASRGLAWATNEQFF.

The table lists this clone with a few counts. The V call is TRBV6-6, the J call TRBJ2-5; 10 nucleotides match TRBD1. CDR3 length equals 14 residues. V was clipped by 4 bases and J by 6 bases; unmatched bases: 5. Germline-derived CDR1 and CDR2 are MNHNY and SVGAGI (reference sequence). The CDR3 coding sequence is TGTGCCAGCAGTTCCGGACAGGGGGGAAAGACCCAGTACTTC. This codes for CASSSGQGGKTQYF.

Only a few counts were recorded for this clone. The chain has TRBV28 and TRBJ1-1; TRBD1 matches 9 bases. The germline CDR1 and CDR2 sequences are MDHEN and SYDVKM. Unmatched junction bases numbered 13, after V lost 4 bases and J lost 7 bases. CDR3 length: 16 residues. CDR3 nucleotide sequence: TGTGCCAGCAGTTCCATAAGTGGACAGGGGATACGTGAAGCTTTCTTT. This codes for CASSSISGQGIREAFF. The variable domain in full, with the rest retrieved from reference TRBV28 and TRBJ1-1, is DVKVTQSSRYLVKRTGEKVFLECVQDMDHENMFWYRQDPGLGLRLIYFSYDVKMKEKGDIPEGYSVSREKKERFSLILESASTNQTSMYLCASSSISGQGIREAFFGQGTRLTVV.

Here the CDR3 DNA reads TGTGCCAGCAGTCCAGACATCTGGAACACTGAAGCTTTCTTT. It specifies CASSPDIWNTEAFF. The rearrangement uses TRBV6-5 and TRBJ1-1; D gene unclear. CDR1 MNHEY and CDR2 SVGAGI come from the germline V gene. Trimming left V 5 bases short and J 1 base short, with 11 bases between. This CDR3 comprises 14 residues.

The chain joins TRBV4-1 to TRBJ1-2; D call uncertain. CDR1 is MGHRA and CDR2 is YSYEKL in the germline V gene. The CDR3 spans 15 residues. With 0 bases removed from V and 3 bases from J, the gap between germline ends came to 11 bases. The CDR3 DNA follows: TGCGCCAGCAGCCAAGATCCTCAAGCGGACTATGGCTACACCTTC. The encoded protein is CASSQDPQADYGYTF.